This TCR beta chain was sequenced in a study of shared clonotypes between healthy human individuals. The table lists this clone with a count of one. Naivety among CD8 cells was defined by CD45RO negativity and positive CCR7 selection, thereby excluding terminally differentiated effector memory CD45RA+ cells. Germline V gene data show CDR1 as SGDLS and CDR2 as YYNGEE. This CDR3 is 14 amino acids long. V trimming: 0 bases; J trimming: 3 bases; junction bases outside the gene matches: 2. Profiled with immunoSEQ multiplex PCR; TCRdb holds only in-frame clones, not every one. The profile shows roughly 650,000 clones, roughly 96% of them singletons.

The clonotype comes from a woman under 40 in good health. The specimen was naive CD8+ T cells sorted from blood. The chain combines TRBV9 with TRBJ1-2, with 7 bases identical to TRBD1. CDR3 protein: CASSVGGQDYGYTF. The CDR3 DNA follows: TGTGCCAGCAGCGTAGGCGGACAGGACTATGGCTACACCTTC.